Listed below are T cell receptor beta chains from one sample, sequenced in a study of STAT5B mutations in CD4+ large granular lymphocyte leukemia. Data came from immunoSEQ multiplex PCR; TCRdb stores just in-frame clones and leaves some out. The sample includes over 30,000 clones, 87% of them seen just once. Material for sequencing was CD4+ T cells from blood buffy coats. These receptors were taken from a human donor in good health. The CDR3 runs from the conserved cysteine through the conserved F or W. The order of the fields is D gene, V gene, J gene, clone size, CDR3 length, CDR3 protein, CDR3 DNA. The D gene is left open where the match is weak. For some rows the clone size is stated as once, few or many, or as a class when expanded; others skip it.

d_call: NA; v_call: TRBV14; j_call: TRBJ1-3; clone_size: NA; cdr3_length: 13; cdr3_aa: CASSQSSGNTIYF; cdr3_nt: TGTGCCAGCAGCCAATCCTCTGGAAACACCATATATTTT
d_call: TRBD2; v_call: TRBV11-2; j_call: TRBJ2-1; clone_size: NA; cdr3_length: 15; cdr3_aa: CASSSSSGSWNEQFF; cdr3_nt: TGTGCCAGCAGCTCGTCTAGCGGGAGTTGGAATGAGCAGTTCTTC
d_call: TRBD1; v_call: TRBV7-2; j_call: TRBJ2-5; clone_size: NA; cdr3_length: 16; cdr3_aa: CASSPGGTGRPETQYF; cdr3_nt: TGTGCCAGCAGCCCAGGAGGGACAGGGAGGCCAGAGACCCAGTACTTC
d_call: TRBD2; v_call: TRBV19; j_call: TRBJ2-3; clone_size: NA; cdr3_length: 16; cdr3_aa: CASSPPEAGVEDTQYF; cdr3_nt: TGTGCCAGTAGTCCCCCCGAGGCGGGAGTGGAAGATACGCAGTATTTT
d_call: TRBD2; v_call: TRBV19; j_call: TRBJ2-3; clone_size: few; cdr3_length: 17; cdr3_aa: CASSTSGGLAGLYTQYF; cdr3_nt: TGTGCCAGTAGTACATCGGGGGGACTAGCGGGACTTTATACGCAGTATTTT
d_call: NA; v_call: TRBV5-8; j_call: TRBJ1-2; clone_size: NA; cdr3_length: 11; cdr3_aa: CASRGADGYTF; cdr3_nt: TGTGCATCTAGGGGGGCTGATGGCTACACCTTC
d_call: NA; v_call: TRBV6-5; j_call: TRBJ2-3; clone_size: NA; cdr3_length: 16; cdr3_aa: CASSYLRAAHTDTQYF; cdr3_nt: TGTGCCAGCAGTTACCTGCGAGCGGCCCACACAGATACGCAGTATTTT
d_call: TRBD1; v_call: TRBV19; j_call: TRBJ2-1; clone_size: NA; cdr3_length: 13; cdr3_aa: CASTPNPGQGPFF; cdr3_nt: TGTGCCAGTACCCCAAACCCGGGACAGGGGCCGTTCTTC
d_call: NA; v_call: TRBV7-9; j_call: TRBJ1-3; clone_size: NA; cdr3_length: 15; cdr3_aa: CASSLTGDSGNTIYF; cdr3_nt: TGTGCCAGCAGTTTGACAGGCGACTCTGGAAACACCATATATTTT
d_call: NA; v_call: TRBV19; j_call: TRBJ1-5; clone_size: NA; cdr3_length: 15; cdr3_aa: CASSIAGGDNQPQHF; cdr3_nt: TGTGCCAGTAGTATAGCGGGGGGGGACAATCAGCCCCAGCATTTT
d_call: TRBD1; v_call: TRBV6-6; j_call: TRBJ2-7; clone_size: NA; cdr3_length: 14; cdr3_aa: CASRPGTGGYEQYF; cdr3_nt: TGTGCCAGCAGACCCGGGACAGGGGGCTACGAGCAGTACTTC
d_call: TRBD1; v_call: TRBV6-1; j_call: TRBJ1-5; clone_size: NA; cdr3_length: 15; cdr3_aa: CASRLSQGGNQPQHF; cdr3_nt: TGTGCCAGCAGACTTTCACAGGGGGGCAATCAGCCCCAGCATTTT
d_call: NA; v_call: TRBV7-8; j_call: TRBJ2-2; clone_size: NA; cdr3_length: 13; cdr3_aa: CASSLSGTGELFF; cdr3_nt: TGTGCCAGCAGCTTATCCGGGACCGGGGAGCTGTTTTTT
d_call: NA; v_call: TRBV14; j_call: TRBJ2-3; clone_size: once; cdr3_length: 15; cdr3_aa: CASSPLGRLTDTQYF; cdr3_nt: TGTGCCAGCAGCCCCCTGGGTAGACTCACAGATACGCAGTATTTT
d_call: NA; v_call: TRBV19; j_call: TRBJ2-1; clone_size: NA; cdr3_length: 14; cdr3_aa: CASSELLGPAEQFF; cdr3_nt: TGTGCCAGTAGTGAACTACTAGGACCAGCTGAGCAGTTCTTC
d_call: NA; v_call: TRBV5-1; j_call: TRBJ2-1; clone_size: NA; cdr3_length: 12; cdr3_aa: CASSLGGGEQFF; cdr3_nt: TGCGCCAGCAGCTTGGGGGGTGGTGAGCAGTTCTTC
d_call: TRBD2; v_call: TRBV7-9; j_call: TRBJ2-2; clone_size: NA; cdr3_length: 17; cdr3_aa: CASNPGSGLAGAGELFF; cdr3_nt: TGTGCCAGCAACCCGGGCTCAGGACTAGCGGGAGCCGGGGAGCTGTTTTTT
d_call: NA; v_call: TRBV7-8; j_call: TRBJ2-7; clone_size: NA; cdr3_length: 14; cdr3_aa: CASSSGTGSYEQYF; cdr3_nt: TGTGCCAGCAGCTCGGGGACTGGATCCTACGAGCAGTACTTC
d_call: NA; v_call: TRBV13; j_call: TRBJ2-7; clone_size: NA; cdr3_length: 13; cdr3_aa: CASSPDREGEQYF; cdr3_nt: TGTGCCAGCAGCCCGGACAGGGAGGGGGAGCAGTACTTC
d_call: NA; v_call: TRBV18; j_call: TRBJ2-5; clone_size: NA; cdr3_length: 12; cdr3_aa: CASLDGAETQYF; cdr3_nt: TGTGCCAGCTTGGACGGTGCGGAGACCCAGTACTTC
d_call: NA; v_call: TRBV19; j_call: TRBJ1-2; clone_size: NA; cdr3_length: 11; cdr3_aa: CASSEGYGYTF; cdr3_nt: TGTGCCAGTAGCGAGGGGTATGGCTACACCTTC
d_call: TRBD2; v_call: TRBV7-2; j_call: TRBJ2-7; clone_size: NA; cdr3_length: 15; cdr3_aa: CASSLTSGSLYEQYF; cdr3_nt: TGTGCCAGCAGCCTGACTAGCGGGAGCCTCTACGAGCAGTACTTC
d_call: TRBD2; v_call: TRBV7-9; j_call: TRBJ2-1; clone_size: NA; cdr3_length: 16; cdr3_aa: CASSLGGLAENNEQFF; cdr3_nt: TGTGCCAGCAGCTTAGGAGGGCTAGCGGAGAACAATGAGCAGTTCTTC
d_call: NA; v_call: TRBV5-7; j_call: TRBJ2-7; clone_size: NA; cdr3_length: 11; cdr3_aa: CASSFVYEQYF; cdr3_nt: TGTGCCAGCAGCTTTGTGTACGAGCAGTACTTC
d_call: NA; v_call: TRBV6-5; j_call: TRBJ2-6; clone_size: once; cdr3_length: 16; cdr3_aa: CASSYSGDSGANVLTF; cdr3_nt: TGTGCCAGCAGTTACTCTGGGGACTCTGGGGCCAACGTCCTGACTTTC
d_call: TRBD1; v_call: TRBV5-1; j_call: TRBJ2-7; clone_size: NA; cdr3_length: 15; cdr3_aa: CASSGLTGTAYEQYF; cdr3_nt: TGCGCCAGCAGCGGACTCACCGGGACAGCCTACGAGCAGTACTTC
d_call: TRBD2; v_call: TRBV15; j_call: TRBJ2-7; clone_size: NA; cdr3_length: 15; cdr3_aa: CATSVHPGTSLEQYF; cdr3_nt: TGTGCCACCAGCGTCCACCCCGGGACTAGTCTTGAGCAGTACTTC
d_call: NA; v_call: TRBV20-1; j_call: TRBJ2-1; clone_size: once; cdr3_length: 11; cdr3_aa: CSALRSNEQFF; cdr3_nt: TGCAGTGCTCTCAGGTCGAATGAGCAGTTCTTC
d_call: TRBD2; v_call: TRBV4-3; j_call: TRBJ2-7; clone_size: NA; cdr3_length: 19; cdr3_aa: CASSPEASGKTDTSNEQYF; cdr3_nt: TGCGCCAGCAGCCCAGAGGCTAGCGGGAAGACAGACACCTCTAACGAGCAGTACTTC
d_call: TRBD1; v_call: TRBV27; j_call: TRBJ2-3; clone_size: NA; cdr3_length: 13; cdr3_aa: CASSTPDRGREYF; cdr3_nt: TGTGCCAGCAGTACCCCGGACAGGGGGCGGGAGTATTTT
d_call: NA; v_call: TRBV19; j_call: TRBJ1-5; clone_size: NA; cdr3_length: 14; cdr3_aa: CASSKIFPPGPQHF; cdr3_nt: TGTGCCAGTAGCAAAATCTTCCCGCCGGGGCCCCAGCATTTT
d_call: NA; v_call: TRBV6-1; j_call: TRBJ2-5; clone_size: NA; cdr3_length: 13; cdr3_aa: CASSPGVQETQYF; cdr3_nt: TGTGCCAGCAGTCCAGGAGTACAAGAGACCCAGTACTTC
d_call: TRBD2; v_call: TRBV7-2; j_call: TRBJ2-3; clone_size: once; cdr3_length: 14; cdr3_aa: CASSIGGGTDTQYF; cdr3_nt: TGTGCCAGCAGCATCGGGGGGGGCACAGATACGCAGTATTTT
d_call: TRBD2; v_call: TRBV19; j_call: TRBJ2-3; clone_size: once; cdr3_length: 15; cdr3_aa: CASTRTSGRGDTQYF; cdr3_nt: TGTGCCAGTACGAGGACTAGCGGGAGAGGAGATACGCAGTATTTT
d_call: NA; v_call: TRBV19; j_call: TRBJ1-5; clone_size: NA; cdr3_length: 13; cdr3_aa: CAILKRGNQPQHF; cdr3_nt: TGTGCCATACTCAAACGGGGGAATCAGCCCCAGCATTTT
d_call: TRBD1; v_call: TRBV28; j_call: TRBJ1-5; clone_size: NA; cdr3_length: 16; cdr3_aa: CASSQTRGYSNQPQHF; cdr3_nt: TGTGCCAGCAGCCAGACCAGGGGGTATAGCAATCAGCCCCAGCATTTT
d_call: NA; v_call: TRBV28; j_call: TRBJ2-5; clone_size: NA; cdr3_length: 12; cdr3_aa: CASRLAGETQYF; cdr3_nt: TGTGCCAGCAGGCTAGCTGGAGAGACCCAGTACTTC
d_call: NA; v_call: TRBV2; j_call: TRBJ1-4; clone_size: NA; cdr3_length: 15; cdr3_aa: CASRGGLPTNEKLFF; cdr3_nt: TGTGCCAGCAGGGGGGGTCTACCAACTAATGAAAAACTGTTTTTT
d_call: NA; v_call: TRBV5-1; j_call: TRBJ1-4; clone_size: NA; cdr3_length: 13; cdr3_aa: CASRQGPNEKLFF; cdr3_nt: TGCGCCAGCAGACAGGGCCCTAATGAAAAACTGTTTTTT
d_call: NA; v_call: TRBV5-1; j_call: TRBJ2-7; clone_size: NA; cdr3_length: 14; cdr3_aa: CASSLVGPYYEQYF; cdr3_nt: TGCGCCAGCAGCTTGGTCGGACCTTACTACGAGCAGTACTTC
d_call: TRBD1; v_call: TRBV4-2; j_call: TRBJ2-4; clone_size: NA; cdr3_length: 14; cdr3_aa: CASSIGQGGNIQYF; cdr3_nt: TGTGCCAGCAGCATAGGACAGGGGGGAAACATTCAGTACTTC
d_call: NA; v_call: TRBV18; j_call: TRBJ2-5; clone_size: NA; cdr3_length: 15; cdr3_aa: CASSPRPETRETQYF; cdr3_nt: TGTGCCAGCTCACCACGGCCAGAGACAAGGGAGACCCAGTACTTC
d_call: NA; v_call: TRBV11-2; j_call: TRBJ1-1; clone_size: NA; cdr3_length: 15; cdr3_aa: CASSLDGRGGTEAFF; cdr3_nt: TGTGCCAGCAGCTTAGATGGCAGGGGAGGAACTGAAGCTTTCTTT
d_call: NA; v_call: TRBV14; j_call: TRBJ1-4; clone_size: NA; cdr3_length: 13; cdr3_aa: CASSRTVNEKLFF; cdr3_nt: TGTGCCAGCAGCCGGACAGTTAATGAAAAACTGTTTTTT
d_call: NA; v_call: TRBV7-9; j_call: TRBJ2-3; clone_size: NA; cdr3_length: 12; cdr3_aa: CASSSGADTQYF; cdr3_nt: TGTGCCAGCAGCTCGGGGGCGGATACGCAGTATTTT
d_call: NA; v_call: TRBV29-1; j_call: TRBJ2-2; clone_size: NA; cdr3_length: 14; cdr3_aa: CSVEDTGLGGELFF; cdr3_nt: TGCAGCGTTGAAGACACAGGCCTAGGCGGGGAGCTGTTTTTT
d_call: NA; v_call: TRBV6-6; j_call: TRBJ2-1; clone_size: few; cdr3_length: 15; cdr3_aa: CASNPGAGLYNEQFF; cdr3_nt: TGTGCCAGCAACCCTGGGGCAGGGCTCTACAATGAGCAGTTCTTC
d_call: TRBD1; v_call: TRBV7-2; j_call: TRBJ1-2; clone_size: NA; cdr3_length: 13; cdr3_aa: CASSPTDRGGYTF; cdr3_nt: TGTGCCAGCAGCCCCACGGACAGGGGAGGCTACACCTTC
d_call: NA; v_call: TRBV19; j_call: TRBJ1-4; clone_size: NA; cdr3_length: 13; cdr3_aa: CASKNRVDEKLFF; cdr3_nt: TGTGCCAGTAAAAACAGGGTGGATGAAAAACTGTTTTTT
d_call: NA; v_call: TRBV28; j_call: TRBJ1-4; clone_size: NA; cdr3_length: 17; cdr3_aa: CASSSYPDGSTNEKLFF; cdr3_nt: TGTGCCAGCAGTTCCTACCCAGACGGATCAACTAATGAAAAACTGTTTTTT
d_call: NA; v_call: TRBV19; j_call: TRBJ1-5; clone_size: NA; cdr3_length: 15; cdr3_aa: CASTPGEAGNQPQHF; cdr3_nt: TGTGCCAGTACCCCAGGGGAGGCGGGCAATCAGCCCCAGCATTTT
d_call: NA; v_call: TRBV7-2; j_call: TRBJ1-1; clone_size: NA; cdr3_length: 15; cdr3_aa: CASSLSGHLNTEAFF; cdr3_nt: TGTGCCAGCAGCTTATCGGGACATCTGAACACTGAAGCTTTCTTT